This T cell receptor (beta chain) appears in the sequencing data of a study of blood T cell repertoires in COVID-19. For the study at large: The samples span acute and convalescent COVID-19 from the United States, Italy and Spain. Sample material is recorded as cDNA or gDNA derived from T cells, B-cell-depleted T cells, or PBMCs.

Per the study methods: Reference gene primer amplification gave estimated nucleated cell counts. TCRdb keeps only in-frame clones here, not all; method: immunoSEQ multiplex PCR. V and J calls and clone size come straight from that table; D and trimming were deduced from the DNA. The table shows 170,000 or so clones, with around 87% occurring only once. V lost 5 bases, J lost 3 bases, and 10 bases stayed unmatched. CDR3 size: 16 residues. Per the germline V gene, CDR1 is LGHNA and CDR2 is YNFKEQ. The clonotype was recovered from a man in his forties or fifties with active or convalescent COVID-19. This chain connects TRBV4-2 to TRBJ1-5; 7 positions match TRBD1. The sequencing input was peripheral blood. The CDR3 coding sequence is TGTGCCAGCAGCGCAACAGGGGTTGGGGACAATCAGCCCCAGCATTTT. This sequence encodes CASSATGVGDNQPQHF.